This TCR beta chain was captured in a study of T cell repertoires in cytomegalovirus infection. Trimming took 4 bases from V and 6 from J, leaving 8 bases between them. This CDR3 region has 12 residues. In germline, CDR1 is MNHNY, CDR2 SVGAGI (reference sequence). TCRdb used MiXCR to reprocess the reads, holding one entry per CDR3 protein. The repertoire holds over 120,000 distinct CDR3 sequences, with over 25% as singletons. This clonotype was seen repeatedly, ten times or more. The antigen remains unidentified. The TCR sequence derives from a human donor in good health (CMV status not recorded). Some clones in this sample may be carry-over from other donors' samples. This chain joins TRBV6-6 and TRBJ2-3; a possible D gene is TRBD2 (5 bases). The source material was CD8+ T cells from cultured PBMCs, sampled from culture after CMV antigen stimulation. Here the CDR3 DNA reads TGTGCCAGCAGTTTAGAGCGGGATACGCAGTATTTT. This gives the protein CASSLERDTQYF.